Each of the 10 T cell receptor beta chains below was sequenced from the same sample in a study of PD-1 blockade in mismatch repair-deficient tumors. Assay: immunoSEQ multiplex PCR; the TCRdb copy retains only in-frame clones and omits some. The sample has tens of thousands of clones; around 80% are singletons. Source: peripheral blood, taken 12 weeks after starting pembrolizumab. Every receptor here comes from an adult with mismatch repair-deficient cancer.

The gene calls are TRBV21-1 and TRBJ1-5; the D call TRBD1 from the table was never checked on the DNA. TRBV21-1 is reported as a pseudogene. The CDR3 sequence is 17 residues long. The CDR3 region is CASHARGTRDSNQPQHF. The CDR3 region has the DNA TGTGCCAGCCACGCTAGGGGGACCCGGGACAGCAATCAGCCCCAGCATTTT.

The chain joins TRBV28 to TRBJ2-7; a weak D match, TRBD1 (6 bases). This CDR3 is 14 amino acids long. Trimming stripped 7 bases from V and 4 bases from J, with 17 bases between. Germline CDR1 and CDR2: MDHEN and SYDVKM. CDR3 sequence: CASIKGGATYEQYF. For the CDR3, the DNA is TGTGCCAGCATCAAAGGGGGAGCGACTTACGAGCAGTACTTC. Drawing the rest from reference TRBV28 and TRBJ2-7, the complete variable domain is DVKVTQSSRYLVKRTGEKVFLECVQDMDHENMFWYRQDPGLGLRLIYFSYDVKMKEKGDIPEGYSVSREKKERFSLILESASTNQTSMYLCASIKGGATYEQYFGPGTRLTVT.

CDR3 coding DNA: TGTGCCACACAGCGGCTAGCGGGAGGTGGGGCAGATACGCAGTATTTT. Amino acids: CATQRLAGGGADTQYF. This sequence joins TRBV2 and TRBJ2-3; 11 nucleotides agree with TRBD2. The germline CDR1 and CDR2 sequences are SNHLY and FYNNEI. V was pared by 10 bases and J by 4 bases, with 13 bases of the junction left unmatched. The CDR3 extends over 16 amino acids.

DNA for the CDR3: TGCGCCAGCAGGAAAACAGGGTTTGGAAACATTCAGTACTTC. Translating gives CASRKTGFGNIQYF. The chain is built from TRBV4-1 and TRBJ2-4, with D possibly matching TRBD1 (6 bases). There are 14 residues in the CDR3. The V end was cut by 6 bases, the J end by 6 bases, with 15 bases between. Germline V lookup: CDR1 MGHRA, CDR2 YSYEKL.

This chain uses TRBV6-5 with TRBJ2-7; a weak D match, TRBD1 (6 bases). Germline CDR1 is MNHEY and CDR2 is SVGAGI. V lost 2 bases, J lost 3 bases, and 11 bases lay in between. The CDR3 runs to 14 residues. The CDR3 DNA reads TGTGCCAGCAGTTACAGGGGGAGAGACTACGAGCAGTACTTC. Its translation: CASSYRGRDYEQYF.

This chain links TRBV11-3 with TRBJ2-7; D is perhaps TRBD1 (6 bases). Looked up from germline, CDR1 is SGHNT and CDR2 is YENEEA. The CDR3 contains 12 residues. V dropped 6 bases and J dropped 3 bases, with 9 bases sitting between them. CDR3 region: CASRLTGYEQYF. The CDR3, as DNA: TGTGCCAGCAGGTTGACAGGCTACGAGCAGTACTTC.

CDR3 sequence (DNA): TGTGCCAGTAGTATAGGAGGGACAGGTAGGAACATTCAGTACTTC. Translating it yields CASSIGGTGRNIQYF. The rearrangement uses TRBV19 and TRBJ2-4, with 8 bases matching TRBD1. The CDR3 contains 15 residues. Trimming at V came to 1 base and at J to 7 bases, leaving 6 bases not matched to a gene. The V gene's germline CDR1 is LNHDA and CDR2 SQIVND (reference sequence).

The CDR3 reads CASSFTLLGHLSTDTQYF. CDR3 in DNA: TGTGCCAGCAGCTTTACCTTACTCGGTCATCTTAGCACAGATACGCAGTATTTT. V usage is TRBV5-4 and J usage is TRBJ2-3; D ambiguous. The ends were cut back, 2 bases at V and 0 bases at J, with 19 bases in the middle. CDR3 length equals 18 residues. Germline-derived CDR1 and CDR2 are SGHNT and YYREEE (reference sequence). The full variable domain, with the rest looked up from reference TRBV5-4 and TRBJ2-3, is ETGVTQSPTHLIKTRGQQVTLRCSSQSGHNTVSWYQQALGQGPQFIFQYYREEENGRGNFPPRFSGLQFPNYSSELNVNALELDDSALYLCASSFTLLGHLSTDTQYFGPGTRLTVL.

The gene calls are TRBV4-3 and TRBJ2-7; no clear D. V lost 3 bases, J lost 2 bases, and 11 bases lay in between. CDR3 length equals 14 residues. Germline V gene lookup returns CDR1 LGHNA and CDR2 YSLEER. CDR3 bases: TGCGCCAGCAGCCAGGGGTCTTCACCCTACGAGCAGTACTTC. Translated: CASSQGSSPYEQYF.

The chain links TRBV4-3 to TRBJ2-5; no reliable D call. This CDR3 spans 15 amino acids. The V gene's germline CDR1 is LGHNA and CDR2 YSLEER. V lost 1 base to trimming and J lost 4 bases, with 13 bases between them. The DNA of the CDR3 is TGCGCCAGCAGCCAAGGACTGGGCCTAAGAGAGACCCAGTACTTC. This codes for CASSQGLGLRETQYF.